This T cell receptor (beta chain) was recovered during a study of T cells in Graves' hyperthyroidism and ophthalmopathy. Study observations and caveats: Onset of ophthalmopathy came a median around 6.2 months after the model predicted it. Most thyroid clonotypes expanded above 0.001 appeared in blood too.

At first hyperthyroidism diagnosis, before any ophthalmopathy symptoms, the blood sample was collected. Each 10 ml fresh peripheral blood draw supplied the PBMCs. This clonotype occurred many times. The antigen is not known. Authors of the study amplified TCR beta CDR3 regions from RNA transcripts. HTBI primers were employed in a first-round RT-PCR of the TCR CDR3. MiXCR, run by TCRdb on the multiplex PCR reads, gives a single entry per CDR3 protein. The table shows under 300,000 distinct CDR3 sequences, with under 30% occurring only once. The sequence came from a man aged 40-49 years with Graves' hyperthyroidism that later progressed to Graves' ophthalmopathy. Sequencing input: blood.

CDR3: CASSPRGYNQPQHF. CDR3 bases: TGTGCCAGCAGCCCCCGAGGGTATAATCAGCCCCAGCATTTT. This chain links TRBV6-2 or TRBV6-3 with TRBJ1-5; D unresolved. V lost 6 bases and J 4 bases, leaving 13 bases between the germline ends. CDR1 is MNHEY, CDR2 SVGEGT, per germline. CDR3 length: 14 amino acids.